These 18 T cell receptor beta chains came from one sample sequenced in a study of regulatory T cells in long-lasting Graves disease. iRepertoire HTBI primers and Arm-PCR of CDR3 regions built TCR beta libraries. TCRdb used MiXCR to reprocess the multiplex PCR reads, holding one entry per CDR3 protein. This table has roughly 420,000 distinct CDR3 sequences, 11% to 15% appearing once. Noted time point: newly diagnosed GD, antithyroid drugs for less than 3 months. Isolated PBMC RNA provided the starting material for the TCR library. This sample was also put to use in a study of T cells in Graves' hyperthyroidism and ophthalmopathy.

Material: peripheral blood mononuclear cells (PBMCs), obtained at new diagnosis, from a patient treated with antithyroid drugs. The receptors here all came from a woman aged 45-59 years with Graves disease.

Ten or more counts support this clonotype. The chain carries TRBV9 and TRBJ2-7; no reliable D call. Deletions cut 0 bases from V and 3 bases from J, with 10 bases between. This CDR3 has 14 amino acids. Germline V gives CDR1 SGDLS, CDR2 YYNGEE. The CDR3 loop is CASSVAPNYYEQYF. The CDR3 region has the DNA TGTGCCAGCAGCGTAGCCCCGAACTACTACGAGCAGTACTTC.

This clonotype was recorded at least ten times. This chain joins TRBV7-9 and TRBJ2-5, with D possibly being TRBD1 (5 bases). The CDR3 runs 15 residues. The germline V and J ends were trimmed by 1 base and 4 bases, with 13 bases remaining between them. Per the germline V gene, CDR1 is SEHNR and CDR2 is FQNEAQ (reference sequence). CDR3: CASSLEVLGRETQYF. The CDR3 DNA reads as TGTGCCAGCAGCTTAGAAGTTCTGGGGCGAGAGACCCAGTACTTC.

This clonotype was detected many times. This CDR3 reads CSVEGGHSEAFF. Here the CDR3 DNA reads TGCAGCGTTGAAGGGGGGCACAGTGAAGCTTTCTTT. This chain uses TRBV29-1 with TRBJ1-1, with D possibly matching TRBD1 (6 bases). The length of the CDR3 is 12 residues. Looked up from germline, CDR1 is SQVTM and CDR2 is ANQGSEA. The V end was cut by 1 base, the J end by 7 bases, with 10 bases between.

This clonotype appeared many times. The V gene is TRBV20-1, the J gene TRBJ2-5, with D unclear. The V end was cut by 6 bases, the J end by 2 bases, with 19 bases between. Germline assignment: CDR1 DFQATT and CDR2 SNEGSKA (reference sequence). The CDR3 consists of 15 residues. The CDR3 here is CSAKSTGLDQETQYF. DNA of the CDR3: TGCAGTGCAAAGAGCACTGGGCTAGATCAAGAGACCCAGTACTTC.

This clonotype was recorded at least ten times. The chain has TRBV3-1 and TRBJ2-7; D possibly corresponds to TRBD2 (6 bases). Trimming took off 1 base at V and 4 bases at J, with 14 bases between the two ends. The CDR3 has 15 amino acids. The germline V gene encodes CDR1 LGHDT and CDR2 YNNKEL (reference sequence). The CDR3 sequence: CASSQVVGSGYEQYF. As DNA, the CDR3 is TGTGCCAGCAGCCAAGTCGTCGGTAGCGGATACGAGCAGTACTTC.

The V call is TRBV12-3 or TRBV12-4, the J call TRBJ2-6; D might be TRBD1 (5 bases). V was shortened by 4 bases and J by 0 bases, with 13 bases between the two germline ends. This CDR3 has 17 residues. The CDR3 here is CASSSAGIPSGANVLTF. The CDR3, as DNA: TGTGCCAGCAGTTCTGCAGGGATACCCTCTGGGGCCAACGTCCTGACTTTC.

This clonotype was observed at least ten times. The V gene is TRBV10-3, the J gene TRBJ2-1; D gene ambiguous. The CDR3 loop spans 12 amino acids. Germline assignment: CDR1 ENHRY and CDR2 SYGVKD. The germline V and J ends were trimmed by 4 bases and 5 bases, with 6 bases remaining between them. CDR3 bases: TGTGCCATCAGTGCGACTGACAATGAGCAGTTCTTC. Protein: CAISATDNEQFF.

This clonotype was observed many times. The chain is built from TRBV10-3 and TRBJ1-1, with TRBD1 identical over 7 bases. CDR3 length equals 14 residues. Germline V gives CDR1 ENHRY, CDR2 SYGVKD. J lost 3 bases, V lost 7 bases, and 8 bases had no gene match. The CDR3, as DNA: TGTGCCATCAATAGGCAGGGGGTGGACACTGAAGCTTTCTTT. It yields the protein CAINRQGVDTEAFF.

This clonotype was counted ten times or more. The V gene is TRBV28, the J gene TRBJ2-7; D is unclear. This CDR3 spans 15 amino acids. V was pared by 6 bases and J by 1 base, with 16 bases between. CDR1 and CDR2 from the germline V gene are MDHEN and SYDVKM. The CDR3 region has the DNA TGTGCCAGCAGGCGAGGATCGGAACCTTCCTACGAGCAGTACTTC. This encodes CASRRGSEPSYEQYF.

The V and J genes are TRBV29-1 and TRBJ2-6, with 9 positions matching TRBD1. Germline V CDR1 and CDR2: SQVTM, ANQGSEA. J lost 0 bases, V lost 0 bases, and 9 bases had no gene match. The CDR3 runs to 19 residues. The CDR3 is CSVEDRGQGTSSGANVLTF. Here the CDR3 DNA reads TGCAGCGTTGAAGATCGGGGACAGGGCACCTCCTCTGGGGCCAACGTCCTGACTTTC.

This clonotype has a count of ten or more. J is TRBJ2-1 and V is TRBV7-3, with 15 bases fitting TRBD2. The CDR3 sequence is 14 residues long. Germline CDR1 SGHTA, CDR2 FQGTGA. V lost 5 bases, J lost 9 bases, and 2 bases stayed unmatched. CDR3 nucleotides: TGTGCCAGCAGCCCGGGACTAGCGGGAGGTGAGCAGTTCTTC. Translating it yields CASSPGLAGGEQFF.

The gene calls are TRBV20-1 and TRBJ2-2; the D gene is possibly TRBD2 (5 bases). The CDR3 runs to 16 residues. CDR1 is DFQATT and CDR2 is SNEGSKA in the germline V gene (reference sequence). V was pared by 0 bases and J by 0 bases, with 11 bases between. The CDR3 sequence: CSARDELDPNTGELFF. The CDR3 DNA sequence: TGCAGTGCTAGAGATGAACTAGACCCGAACACCGGGGAGCTGTTTTTT.

The V call is TRBV28, the J call TRBJ2-5, with 8 bases fitting TRBD1. This CDR3 region has 14 residues. CDR1 is MDHEN, CDR2 SYDVKM, per germline. V was clipped by 7 bases and J by 1 base; unmatched bases: 5. The CDR3 region is CASNEGQVQETQYF. For the CDR3, the DNA is TGTGCCAGCAACGAGGGACAGGTCCAAGAGACCCAGTACTTC.

This clonotype has a count of ten or more. V is TRBV10-3 and J is TRBJ1-1, with D perhaps matching TRBD1 (5 bases). Trimming took off 1 base at V and 5 bases at J, with 14 bases between the two ends. The CDR3 runs 15 residues. CDR1 ENHRY and CDR2 SYGVKD come from the germline V gene. This chain's CDR3 is CAISELKGGETEAFF. CDR3 nucleotide sequence: TGTGCCATCAGTGAGTTAAAGGGAGGGGAAACTGAAGCTTTCTTT.

The J gene is TRBJ2-6, the V gene TRBV18, with D possibly being TRBD1 (6 bases). Germline-derived CDR1 and CDR2 are KGHSH and LQKENI. CDR3 size: 17 residues. The V end was cut by 3 bases, the J end by 0 bases, with 12 bases between. DNA for the CDR3: TGTGCCAGCTCACCTCGGACAGCCAGCTCTGGGGCCAACGTCCTGACTTTC. This sequence encodes CASSPRTASSGANVLTF. The variable domain in full, with the rest retrieved from reference TRBV18 and TRBJ2-6, is NAGVMQNPRHLVRRRGQEARLRCSPMKGHSHVYWYRQLPEEGLKFMVYLQKENIIDESGMPKERFSAEFPKEGPSILRIQQVVRGDSAAYFCASSPRTASSGANVLTFGAGSRLTVL.

This clonotype was counted only a few times. This rearrangement joins TRBV6-2 or TRBV6-3 to TRBJ2-7; D is perhaps TRBD2 (5 bases). With 4 bases removed from V and 0 bases from J, the gap between germline ends came to 16 bases. This CDR3 has 16 amino acids. CDR1 is MNHEY and CDR2 is SVGEGT in the germline V gene. The CDR3 loop reads CASSSNPGIFSYEQYF. For the CDR3, the DNA is TGTGCCAGCAGTTCCAACCCCGGGATCTTCTCCTACGAGCAGTACTTC.

The table lists this clonotype with a few counts. This rearrangement joins TRBV7-9 to TRBJ2-3; 11 positions match TRBD2. The end of the DNA fits TRBJ2-7 better, so the J call may be wrong. Germline CDR1 is SEHNR and CDR2 is FQNEAQ (reference sequence). This CDR3 is 18 amino acids long. The CDR3 coding sequence is TGTGCCAGCAGCTTAACCTCCCGGCCTAGCGGGAGGACCTACGAGCAGTACTTC. Its translation: CASSLTSRPSGRTYEQYF.

Ten or more counts support this clonotype. The chain uses TRBV6-2 or TRBV6-3 and TRBJ1-2; tentatively, D is TRBD1 (5 bases). The CDR3 covers 14 residues. V was cut by 5 bases and J by 4 bases, with 14 bases left in between. Germline assignment: CDR1 MNHEY and CDR2 SVGEGT. The CDR3 region is CASSLNQGAYGYTF. DNA for the CDR3: TGTGCCAGCAGTCTGAACCAGGGAGCCTATGGCTACACCTTC.